Detailed here is one T cell receptor (beta chain). This specimen belongs to a study of blood T cell repertoires in COVID-19. Study in general: Donors in the United States, Italy and Spain gave samples during acute or convalescent COVID-19.

As originally analysed: Researchers report that nucleated cell counts were estimated from reference gene primer amplification. Method: immunoSEQ multiplex PCR; TCRdb's copy keeps in-frame clones and lacks some. That table furnishes V, J and clone size, whereas the DNA furnished D and trimming. The repertoire includes roughly 170,000 clones, over 80% of them detected once, and 4.4% sits in the top ten. Germline V gene sequence: CDR1 KGHSH, CDR2 LQKENI. Trimming took off 5 bases at V and 6 bases at J, with 19 bases between the two ends. This CDR3 is 16 amino acids long. Participant age was about 18 to 89 years, and participants resided in fewer than 30 US areas. What the recovered Cohort 3 donors had was two negative PCRs, clearance, or symptom resolution.

The TCR originated in a woman aged 45-60 years who had recovered from COVID-19. Sequencing input: PBMCs or T cells enriched from blood (not recorded which). The chain couples TRBV18 to TRBJ1-4, with D unresolved. The chain's CDR3 is CASSATPTARYEKLFF. In DNA form, the CDR3 reads TGTGCCAGCTCAGCGACTCCAACTGCCAGATATGAAAAACTGTTTTTT.